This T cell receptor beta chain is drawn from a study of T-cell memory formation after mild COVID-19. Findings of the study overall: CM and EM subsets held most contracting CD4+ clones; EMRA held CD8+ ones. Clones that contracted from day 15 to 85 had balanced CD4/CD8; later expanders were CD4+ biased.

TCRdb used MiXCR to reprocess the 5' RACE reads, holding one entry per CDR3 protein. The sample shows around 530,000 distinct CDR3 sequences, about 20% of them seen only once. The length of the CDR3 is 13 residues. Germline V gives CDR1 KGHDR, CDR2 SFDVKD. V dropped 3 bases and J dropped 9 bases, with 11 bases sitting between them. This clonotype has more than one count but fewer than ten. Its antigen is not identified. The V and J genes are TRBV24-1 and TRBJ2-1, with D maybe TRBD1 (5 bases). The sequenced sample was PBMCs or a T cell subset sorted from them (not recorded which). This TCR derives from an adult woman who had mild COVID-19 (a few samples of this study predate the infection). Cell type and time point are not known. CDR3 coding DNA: TGTGCCACCAGTGATCCACCACAGGCTGAGCAGTTCTTC. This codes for CATSDPPQAEQFF.